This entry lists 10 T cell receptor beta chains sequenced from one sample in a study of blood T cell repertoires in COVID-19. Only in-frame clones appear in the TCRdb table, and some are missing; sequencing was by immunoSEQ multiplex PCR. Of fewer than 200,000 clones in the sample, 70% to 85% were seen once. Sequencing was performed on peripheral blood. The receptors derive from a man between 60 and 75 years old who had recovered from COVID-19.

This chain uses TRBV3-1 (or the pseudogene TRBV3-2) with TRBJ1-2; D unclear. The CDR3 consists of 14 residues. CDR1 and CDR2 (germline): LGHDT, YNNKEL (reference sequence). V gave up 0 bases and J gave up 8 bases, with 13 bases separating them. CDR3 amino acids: CASSQDPAGGGYTF. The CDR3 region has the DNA TGTGCCAGCAGCCAAGATCCGGCAGGTGGCGGCTACACCTTC.

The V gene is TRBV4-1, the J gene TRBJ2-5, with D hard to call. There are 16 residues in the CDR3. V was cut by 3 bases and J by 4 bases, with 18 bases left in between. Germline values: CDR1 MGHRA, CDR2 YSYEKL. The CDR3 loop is CASSHDYATAIETQYF. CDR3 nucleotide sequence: TGCGCCAGCAGCCATGATTACGCGACTGCGATAGAGACCCAGTACTTC.

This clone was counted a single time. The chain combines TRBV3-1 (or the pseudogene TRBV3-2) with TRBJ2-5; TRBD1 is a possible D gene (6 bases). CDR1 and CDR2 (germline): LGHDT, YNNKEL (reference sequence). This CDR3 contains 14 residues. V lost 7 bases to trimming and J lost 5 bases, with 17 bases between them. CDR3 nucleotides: TGTGCCAGCATACTGACAGGTCGGGTGGAGACCCAGTACTTC. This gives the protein CASILTGRVETQYF.

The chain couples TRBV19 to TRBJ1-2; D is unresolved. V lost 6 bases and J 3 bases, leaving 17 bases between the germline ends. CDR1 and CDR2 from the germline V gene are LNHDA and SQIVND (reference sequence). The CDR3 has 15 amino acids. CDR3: CASRPAFTRDYGYTF. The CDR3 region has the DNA TGTGCCAGTAGGCCAGCTTTTACACGGGACTATGGCTACACCTTC.

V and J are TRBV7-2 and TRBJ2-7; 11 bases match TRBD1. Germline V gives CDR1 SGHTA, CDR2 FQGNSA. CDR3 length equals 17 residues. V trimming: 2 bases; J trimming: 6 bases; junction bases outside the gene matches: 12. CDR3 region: CASSLPTGTGGIGEQYF. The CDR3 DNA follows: TGTGCCAGCAGCTTACCCACCGGGACAGGGGGTATTGGCGAGCAGTACTTC.

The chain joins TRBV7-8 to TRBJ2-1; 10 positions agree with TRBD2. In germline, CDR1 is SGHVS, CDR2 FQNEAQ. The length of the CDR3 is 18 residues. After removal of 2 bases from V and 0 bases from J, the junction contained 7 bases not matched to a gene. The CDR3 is CASSLKGASGGSYNEQFF. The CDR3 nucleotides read TGTGCCAGCAGCTTAAAAGGGGCTAGCGGGGGCTCCTACAATGAGCAGTTCTTC.

CDR3 sequence: CASSYSRDTMDYGYTF. Written as DNA, the CDR3 is TGTGCCAGCAGTTACTCGAGGGACACTATGGACTATGGCTACACCTTC. The chain joins TRBV6-6 to TRBJ1-2; a weak D match, TRBD1 (6 bases). This CDR3 contains 16 residues. V lost 0 bases to trimming and J lost 3 bases, with 14 bases between them. Germline-derived CDR1 and CDR2 are MNHNY and SVGAGI (reference sequence).

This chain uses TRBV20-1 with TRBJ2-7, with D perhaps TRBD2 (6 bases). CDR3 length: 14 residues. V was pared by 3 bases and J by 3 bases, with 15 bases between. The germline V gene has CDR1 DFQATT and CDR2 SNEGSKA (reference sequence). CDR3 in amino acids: CSASGSAGLYEQYF. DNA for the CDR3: TGCAGTGCTAGTGGGTCGGCGGGGCTCTACGAGCAGTACTTC.

This chain's CDR3 is CASSLDGGRNEQYF. CDR3 DNA sequence: TGTGCCAGCAGCTTGGACGGAGGGCGTAACGAGCAGTACTTC. The chain employs TRBV7-9 and TRBJ2-7; D may be TRBD2 (6 bases). Trimming left V 3 bases short and J 5 bases short, with 14 bases between. Germline CDR1 and CDR2: SEHNR and FQNEAQ (reference sequence). This CDR3 contains 14 residues. Together with reference TRBV7-9 and TRBJ2-7, the CDR3 gives the full variable domain: DTGVSQNPRHKITKRGQNVTFRCDPISEHNRLYWYRQTLGQGPEFLTYFQNEAQLEKSRLLSDRFSAERPKGSFSTLEIQRTEQGDSAMYLCASSLDGGRNEQYFGPGTRLTVT.

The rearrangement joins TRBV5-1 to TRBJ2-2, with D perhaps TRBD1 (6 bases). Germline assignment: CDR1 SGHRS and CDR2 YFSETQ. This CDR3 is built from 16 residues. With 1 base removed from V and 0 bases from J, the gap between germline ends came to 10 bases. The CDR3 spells CASSLTGHSNTGELFF. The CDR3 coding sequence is TGCGCCAGCAGCTTGACAGGGCATTCGAACACCGGGGAGCTGTTTTTT.